Here is one TCR beta chain with its context. What it binds is unknown. The read halts 3 residues ahead of the CDR3 end, with the missing end drawn from the germline J gene. These data come from a study of T cells in women clearing cervical HPV infection. Broader study findings: Repertoire richness, not evenness, was significantly elevated in CIN3+ cases versus controls.

CDR3 size: 12 residues. The V gene lost 0 bases and the J gene lost 6 bases, with 6 bases spanning the gap. Germline V gene data show CDR1 as SGHRS and CDR2 as YFSETQ. TCR beta CDR3 amplified by multiplex PCR from roughly 1,100 ng genomic DNA. Sequenced by immunoSEQ multiplex PCR; TCRdb stores in-frame clones only, minus some. The sample data list under 45,000 clones. The TCR comes from a woman between 18 and 70 years old with a cervical HPV16 infection that either progressed to CIN3+ or cleared (not recorded which). The sample was blood buffy coat. V usage is TRBV5-1 and J usage is TRBJ1-1; perhaps TRBD1 as D (6 bases). The sequenced CDR3 bases are TGCGCCAGCAGCTTGGAGGGGGCTGAA. Translation gives CASSLEGAE. The CDR3 as a whole reads CASSLEGAEAFF.